This entry lists 9 T cell receptor beta chains sequenced from one sample in a study of molecular identifiers for immune sequencing clone quantification. From the PCR reads, TCRdb called clonotypes with MiXCR, one entry per CDR3 protein. In the table there are about 640,000 distinct CDR3 sequences, just under 20% of which are singletons. Material for sequencing was naive CD8+ T cells from blood, with Jurkat cell RNA spiked in. Subset noted: FACS-sorted CD8+CD4-CCR7+CD45RA+ naive T cells. Source of these receptors: a human donor in good health. Some libraries in this study had Jurkat cell RNA spiked in.

As concerns this clonotype: Given a much more abundant clone one base away, this may be a read error. V usage is TRBV7-6 and J usage is TRBJ2-5, with TRBD1 identical over 9 bases. The length of the CDR3 is 17 residues. Per the germline V gene, CDR1 is SGHVS and CDR2 is FNYEAQ. The CDR3 sequence is CASSLAGRQGGQESQYF. CDR3 coding DNA: TGTGCCAGCAGCTTAGCGGGCCGACAGGGGGGGCAAGAGTCCCAGTACTTC.

This clonotype was seen repeatedly, ten times or more. The chain recombines TRBV6-5 with TRBJ2-1; weak D call: TRBD2 (5 bases). V was shortened by 5 bases and J by 2 bases, with 13 bases between the two germline ends. Germline V gene sequence: CDR1 MNHEY, CDR2 SVGAGI. The CDR3 is made up of 15 amino acids. CDR3 coding DNA: TGTGCCAGCAGTCAAACTAGGAACGCCTACAATGAGCAGTTCTTC. It is translated as CASSQTRNAYNEQFF.

This clonotype was seen ten or more times. The chain couples TRBV6-2 or TRBV6-3 to TRBJ1-5, with 8 bases fitting TRBD1. The CDR3 totals 15 residues. V was clipped by 3 bases and J by 5 bases; unmatched bases: 6. Germline-derived CDR1 and CDR2 are MNHEY and SVGEGT. CDR3 amino acids: CASSYGDRIHQPQHF. CDR3 in DNA: TGTGCCAGCAGTTATGGGGACAGGATCCATCAGCCCCAGCATTTT.

Many counts were recorded for this clonotype. The chain uses TRBV20-1 and TRBJ2-6; D uncertain. This CDR3 is built from 15 residues. V lost 1 base and J 0 bases, leaving 7 bases between the germline ends. Per germline, CDR1 DFQATT and CDR2 SNEGSKA (reference sequence). The CDR3 sequence is CSARVVDSGANVLTF. CDR3 DNA: TGCAGTGCTAGAGTTGTGGACTCTGGGGCCAACGTCCTGACTTTC.

This clonotype was picked up many times. The chain couples TRBV9 to TRBJ2-1, with D possibly called TRBD1 or TRBD2 (5 bases each). This CDR3 spans 15 amino acids. Germline values: CDR1 SGDLS, CDR2 YYNGEE. The germline V and J ends were trimmed by 3 bases and 9 bases, with 19 bases remaining between them. CDR3 in DNA: TGTGCCAGCAGCGAACCGGGACCCGCTGTTGGTGAGCAGTTCTTC. Translating gives CASSEPGPAVGEQFF.

This chain uses TRBV7-8 with TRBJ2-2; D assignment may be TRBD1 or TRBD2 (5 bases each). The germline V gene has CDR1 SGHVS and CDR2 FQNEAQ. Trimming cost V 3 bases and J 5 bases, with 16 bases left between them. The CDR3 length is 16 residues. The DNA of the CDR3 is TGTGCCAGCAGCTTTTTCGGGGACGTCGAGACCGGGGAGCTGTTTTTT. This sequence encodes CASSFFGDVETGELFF. Based on the CDR3 plus reference TRBV7-8 and TRBJ2-2, the full variable domain is GAGVSQSPRYKVAKRGQDVALRCDPISGHVSLFWYQQALGQGPEFLTYFQNEAQLDKSGLPSDRFFAERPEGSVSTLKIQRTQQEDSAVYLCASSFFGDVETGELFFGEGSRLTVL.

A word on this clonotype: This may stem from a read error, because a much larger clone lies one nucleotide away. J is TRBJ2-3 and V is TRBV13; 7 bases are a match to TRBD1. The germline gives CDR1 PRHDT, CDR2 FYEKMQ (reference sequence). This CDR3 contains 16 residues. The CDR3 region has the DNA TGTGCCGGCAGCTTGACAGGGTCCGGGTCCACAGATACGCAGTATTTT. This encodes CAGSLTGSGSTDTQYF.

This clonotype was counted ten times or more. The rearrangement links TRBV29-1 to TRBJ2-7; possible D gene TRBD1, 6 bases. The CDR3 loop spans 13 amino acids. Trimming left V 6 bases short and J 2 bases short, with 14 bases between. Germline values: CDR1 SQVTM, CDR2 ANQGSEA. CDR3 coding DNA: TGCAGCGTCCTGACAGGCCTAACCTACGAGCAGTACTTC. Its protein product is CSVLTGLTYEQYF.

As to this clonotype: Being one base from a much bigger clone, this may be a read error. The CDR3 carries no conserved terminal phenylalanine or tryptophan, so it likely arises from a read error. This sequence joins TRBV20-1 and TRBJ2-3; D unresolved. The V gene lost 6 bases and the J gene lost 2 bases, with 15 bases spanning the gap. Germline lookup yields CDR1 DFQATT and CDR2 SNEGSKA (reference sequence). CDR3 length: 14 amino acids. The CDR3 reads CSASPAGPTDTQYL. CDR3 in DNA: TGCAGTGCCTCCCCGGCAGGTCCCACAGATACGCAGTATCTT.